Each of the 15 T cell receptor beta chains below was sequenced from the same sample in a study of shared clonotypes between healthy human individuals. The method was immunoSEQ multiplex PCR; TCRdb's version includes in-frame clones alone and lacks a portion of them. The sample includes some 1,600,000 clones, nearly 99% of them seen just once. Sequencing was carried out using naive CD4+ T cells sorted from blood. The subset is: CD45RA+ positively selected. The receptor set was obtained from a young man in good health.

J is TRBJ2-7 and V is TRBV15; 7 positions agree with TRBD1. Trimming cost V 5 bases and J 9 bases; bases outside gene matches: 19. The length of the CDR3 is 16 residues. Germline V gene data show CDR1 as LNHNV and CDR2 as YYDKDF (reference sequence). The CDR3 loop reads CATSYSTRTGHRAQYF. In DNA, the CDR3 is TGTGCCACCAGCTACTCTACTCGGACAGGCCACCGTGCGCAGTACTTC.

In this sample, this clone turned up once. This chain joins TRBV7-2 and TRBJ2-7; the match to TRBD2 covers 11 bases. The germline gives CDR1 SGHTA, CDR2 FQGNSA. V was clipped by 3 bases and J by 0 bases; unmatched bases: 10. The CDR3 totals 18 residues. The CDR3 protein is CASSFALGTSGSSYEQYF. The CDR3 DNA sequence: TGTGCCAGCAGCTTTGCCCTCGGGACTAGCGGATCCTCCTACGAGCAGTACTTC.

The CDR3 DNA reads TGTGCCAGCAGTGACCCTCCTAGCGGGAGGGCCAACAATGAGCAGTTCTTC. Protein: CASSDPPSGRANNEQFF. The genes are TRBV6-4 and TRBJ2-1, with 12 nucleotides matching TRBD2. Looked up from germline, CDR1 is MRHNA and CDR2 is SNTAGT. The CDR3 has 17 amino acids. J gave up 5 bases and V 2 bases, and 7 bases lay outside the gene matches.

The chain combines TRBV9 with TRBJ2-4; D is ambiguous. This CDR3 contains 15 residues. V shed 4 bases and J shed 2 bases, with 13 bases lying between them. From germline, CDR1 is SGDLS and CDR2 YYNGEE. CDR3 DNA: TGTGCCAGCAGCCCCTCCCACAGATCCAAAAACATTCAGTACTTC. Its translation is CASSPSHRSKNIQYF.

This chain connects TRBV6-1 to TRBJ1-1; D possibly corresponds to TRBD1 (5 bases). Germline CDR1 reads MNHNS; CDR2 reads SASEGT. Trimming cost V 2 bases and J 0 bases, with 16 bases left between them. The CDR3 has 17 amino acids. As DNA, the CDR3 is TGTGCCAGCAGTGAATTAGGGGTGGGACGGATGAACACTGAAGCTTTCTTT. Translated: CASSELGVGRMNTEAFF.

The J gene is TRBJ1-2, the V gene TRBV7-9; D perhaps matches TRBD1 (6 bases). Germline CDR1 is SEHNR and CDR2 is FQNEAQ (reference sequence). Trimming stripped 7 bases from V and 5 bases from J, with 32 bases between. This CDR3 spans 19 amino acids. The CDR3 nucleotides are TGTGCCAGCACCTCCACCCTACCGACCACGGGACAAGAGTTTTATGGCTACACCTTC. It is translated as CASTSTLPTTGQEFYGYTF.

The chain carries TRBV5-8 and TRBJ1-1; D is uncertain. V was clipped by 4 bases and J by 0 bases, with 10 bases between them. CDR3 length equals 14 residues. Germline CDR1 and CDR2: SGHTS and YDEGEE. The CDR3 region is CASSHGPMNTEAFF. The CDR3 nucleotides read TGTGCCAGCAGCCACGGACCGATGAACACTGAAGCTTTCTTT. Looking up the rest from reference TRBV5-8 and TRBJ1-1 gives the full variable domain: EAGVTQSPTHLIKTRGQQATLRCSPISGHTSVYWYQQALGLGLQFLLWYDEGEERNRGNFPPRFSGRQFPNYSSELNVNALELEDSALYLCASSHGPMNTEAFFGQGTRLTVV.

The chain employs TRBV6-5 and TRBJ2-5, with unresolved D. This CDR3 has 10 amino acids. CDR1 is MNHEY, CDR2 SVGAGI, per germline. V was pared by 10 bases and J by 4 bases, with 7 bases between. CDR3 nucleotides: TGTGCCACCGGTCGAGAGACCCAGTACTTC. The encoded protein is CATGRETQYF.

The chain links TRBV5-1 to TRBJ1-2; D unresolved. The CDR3 is 14 residues long. Germline CDR1 SGHRS, CDR2 YFSETQ. Between the trimmed V and J ends, which lost 1 base and 7 bases, there was a span of 14 bases. CDR3 residues: CASSLNGELAGYTF. The CDR3 region has the DNA TGCGCCAGCAGCTTGAACGGGGAGTTGGCTGGCTACACCTTC. The variable domain in full, with the rest retrieved from reference TRBV5-1 and TRBJ1-2, is KAGVTQTPRYLIKTRGQQVTLSCSPISGHRSVSWYQQTPGQGLQFLFEYFSETQRNKGNFPGRFSGRQFSNSRSEMNVSTLELGDSALYLCASSLNGELAGYTFGSGTRLTVV.

J is TRBJ2-7 and V is TRBV19; maybe TRBD2 (6 bases). There are 15 residues in the CDR3. Per germline, CDR1 LNHDA and CDR2 SQIVND (reference sequence). The V end was cut by 5 bases, the J end by 0 bases, with 14 bases between. As DNA, the CDR3 is TGTGCCAGTAGTTTGACGGGGGTGGCCTCCTACGAGCAGTACTTC. It is translated as CASSLTGVASYEQYF.

The chain links TRBV5-4 to TRBJ1-3; D is undetermined. The CDR3 extends over 16 amino acids. Trimming shortened V by 4 bases and J by 0 bases, and 14 bases separated the two germline ends. Per germline, CDR1 SGHNT and CDR2 YYREEE (reference sequence). The CDR3 nucleotides read TGTGCCAGCAGCATTCGCGGGCAACACTCTGGAAACACCATATATTTT. This gives the protein CASSIRGQHSGNTIYF.

This clone was detected once. V usage is TRBV2 and J usage is TRBJ2-7, with D tentatively TRBD1 or TRBD2 (5 bases each). Germline CDR1 reads SNHLY; CDR2 reads FYNNEI. Deletions cut 1 base from V and 2 bases from J, with 15 bases between. The CDR3 loop spans 16 amino acids. The CDR3 region has the DNA TGTGCCAGCAGTGAAGAGGGACGCCGGAGGCCCTACGAGCAGTACTTC. This sequence encodes CASSEEGRRRPYEQYF. Using reference TRBV2 and TRBJ2-7 for the parts outside the CDR3, the full variable domain is EPEVTQTPSHQVTQMGQEVILRCVPISNHLYFYWYRQILGQKVEFLVSFYNNEISEKSEIFDDQFSVERPDGSNFTLKIRSTKLEDSAMYFCASSEEGRRRPYEQYFGPGTRLTVT.

This clone was detected once. The chain carries TRBV6-1 and TRBJ1-2; no definite D call. The CDR3 spans 13 residues. Germline CDR1 MNHNS, CDR2 SASEGT. Trimming pared 7 bases from V and 11 bases from J, leaving 20 bases between. The CDR3 DNA sequence: TGTGCCAGCACATACCTTGGAAAGGGTTGGTACACCTTC. Protein: CASTYLGKGWYTF.

This chain connects TRBV10-1 to TRBJ2-2; 7 bases align to TRBD1. Trimming at V came to 4 bases and at J to 5 bases, leaving 4 bases not matched to a gene. Germline lookup yields CDR1 WNHNN and CDR2 SYGVQD (reference sequence). The CDR3 is made up of 14 amino acids. The CDR3 is CASSGTGVTGELFF. In nucleotides, the CDR3 is TGCGCCAGCAGTGGTACAGGGGTTACCGGGGAGCTGTTTTTT.

This clone has just one count. This sequence joins TRBV11-2 and TRBJ1-5; D is possibly TRBD1 (5 bases). Germline CDR1 is SGHAT and CDR2 is FQNNGV. This CDR3 has 14 residues. V was trimmed by 5 bases and J by 4 bases, leaving 12 bases between them. The DNA for the CDR3 is TGTGCCAGCAGCCCTCGGGGGGGAAATCAGCCCCAGCATTTT. Protein product: CASSPRGGNQPQHF.